Listed below are T cell receptor beta chains from one sample, sequenced in a study of blood T cell repertoires in COVID-19. Sequenced by immunoSEQ multiplex PCR; TCRdb stores in-frame clones only, minus some. The sample holds 190,000 or so clones, approximately 86% seen once. Sequenced input: peripheral blood. These receptors were collected from a man in his forties with active or convalescent COVID-19. CDR3s include the opening cysteine and the closing phenylalanine or tryptophan. A D gene is named only where the DNA matches it firmly. Rows may omit the clone size; those that give it use once, few, many or a size class.

d_call j_call clone_size v_call cdr3_nt cdr3_aa
TRBD1 TRBJ2-7 once TRBV6-2/TRBV6-3 TGTGCCAGCAGTGGACAGGAAATTACCTACGAGCAGTACTTC CASSGQEITYEQYF
- TRBJ2-2 - TRBV10-1 TGCGCCAGCAGTCTTGTCGGAGACTCCGCGAACACCGGGGAGCTGTTTTTT CASSLVGDSANTGELFF
- TRBJ2-7 - TRBV12-3/TRBV12-4 TGTGCCAGCAGCCCGGGTAGCGCTTACGAGCAGTACTTC CASSPGSAYEQYF
TRBD1 TRBJ2-7 - TRBV29-1 TGCAGCGTGGATTCGGGACAGGTCGAGCAGTACTTC CSVDSGQVEQYF
TRBD1 TRBJ2-7 - TRBV10-3 TGTGCCATCAGTGAGTCGGGACAGGGGACCTACGAGCAGTACTTC CAISESGQGTYEQYF
- TRBJ2-3 - TRBV11-2 TGTGCCAGCAGCCTAGGCGGACAGTCAGATACGCAGTATTTT CASSLGGQSDTQYF
- TRBJ1-5 - TRBV15 TGTGCCACCAGCAGAGATCCGGCAGGCCAATATAGCAATCAGCCCCAGCATTTT CATSRDPAGQYSNQPQHF
TRBD1 TRBJ2-2 - TRBV28 TGTGCCAGCAAACAGGGGGCGTTCACCGGGGAGCTGTTTTTT CASKQGAFTGELFF
TRBD1 TRBJ2-5 few TRBV6-5 TGTGCCAGCAGTTTGGACAGGGGTAGGCAGACCCAGTACTTC CASSLDRGRQTQYF
- TRBJ1-1 - TRBV6-5 TGTGCCAGCAGTTCCCCCCCGGACACTGAAGCTTTCTTT CASSSPPDTEAFF
- TRBJ2-5 - TRBV28 TGTGCCAGCAGTTTAAAGGGAGGGACCCAGTACTTC CASSLKGGTQYF
TRBD1 TRBJ1-6 - TRBV14 TGTGCCAGCAGCCGAACAGGGGGCTCCTATAATTCACCCCTCCACTTT CASSRTGGSYNSPLHF
TRBD1 TRBJ1-1 - TRBV5-1 TGCGCCAGCAGCGGGGGGGTCCGGGACAGGACTGAAGCTTTCTTT CASSGGVRDRTEAFF
- TRBJ2-1 - TRBV7-9 TGTGCCAGCAGCTTATGGGCAGGGAAATTTTACAATGAGCAGTTCTTC CASSLWAGKFYNEQFF
TRBD1 TRBJ1-1 - TRBV10-3 TGTGCCACTACACAGGGGGCGAGCACTGAAGCTTTCTTT CATTQGASTEAFF
TRBD1 TRBJ1-1 once TRBV14 TGTGCCAGCAGCTCAGGGGGTCTCGCTGAAGCTTTCTTT CASSSGGLAEAFF
- TRBJ2-7 - TRBV28 TGTGCCAGCACGTACAAGTACGAGCAGTACTTC CASTYKYEQYF
- TRBJ1-2 - TRBV5-1 TGCGCCAGCAGCTTGGTCAGGGCGTCCTATGGCTACACCTTC CASSLVRASYGYTF
- TRBJ1-2 - TRBV12-3/TRBV12-4 TGTGCCAGCAGTTCCGTTGATGGCTACACCTTC CASSSVDGYTF
TRBD1 TRBJ2-5 once TRBV7-7 TGTGCTAGCAGCAACAGGGGGCAAGAGACCCAGTACTTC CASSNRGQETQYF
- TRBJ1-2 - TRBV4-1 TGCGCCAGCAGCCAAGGACACAGACAGGCCGCGGCTGGCTACACCTTC CASSQGHRQAAAGYTF
- TRBJ1-1 - TRBV2 TGTGCCAGCGTCCAGGGCACTGAAGCTTTCTTT CASVQGTEAFF
TRBD2 TRBJ2-1 - TRBV30 TGTGCCTGGAGTGCGGAGGGACTAGCGGGGGCAATAGAGCAGTTCTTC CAWSAEGLAGAIEQFF
- TRBJ1-6 - TRBV4-1 TGCGCCAGCAGCCAAGGGACAGTTAATAATTCACCCCTCCACTTT CASSQGTVNNSPLHF
TRBD1 TRBJ1-1 - TRBV5-1 TGCGCCAGCAGCCGGACAGGGAATAGGAACACTGAAGCTTTCTTT CASSRTGNRNTEAFF
- TRBJ1-6 - TRBV6-5 TGTGCCAGCAGGCTGGAGGGGCTTGTTAATTCACCCCTCCACTTT CASRLEGLVNSPLHF
- TRBJ1-2 - TRBV4-3 TGCGCCAGCAGCCAGGTCCAGGGGAATGGCTACACCTTC CASSQVQGNGYTF
- TRBJ2-1 - TRBV14 TGTGCCAGCAGCCAAGGAAGAGGGAATGAGCAGTTCTTC CASSQGRGNEQFF
- TRBJ1-2 - TRBV7-9 TGTGCCAGCAGCTTAGCGCTAAACGGCTACACCTTC CASSLALNGYTF
- TRBJ1-3 - TRBV27 TGTGCCAGCAGTTTCGGACTTGGAAACACCATATATTTT CASSFGLGNTIYF
TRBD1 TRBJ1-4 - TRBV7-9 TGTGCCAGCAGCTTAGGACAGGGTGAGGATGAAAAACTGTTTTTT CASSLGQGEDEKLFF
TRBD1 TRBJ1-2 - TRBV5-4 TGTGCCAGCAGCTTGACAGGGGGGGATGGCTACACCTTC CASSLTGGDGYTF
TRBD1 TRBJ1-1 - TRBV19 TGTGCCAGTAGTATTGTACAGGGGGCCCCTGAAGCTTTCTTT CASSIVQGAPEAFF
- TRBJ2-7 - TRBV2 TGTGCCAGCAGGTTATATTCCGAGCAGTACTTC CASRLYSEQYF
- TRBJ1-1 - TRBV18 TGTGCCAGTACAGGACAGTTGAACACTGAAGCTTTCTTT CASTGQLNTEAFF
TRBD2 TRBJ2-3 - TRBV5-1 TGCGCCAGCAGCTTGGCGGCAGCGGGGGGGAGAGATACGCAGTATTTT CASSLAAAGGRDTQYF
- TRBJ1-2 few TRBV4-1 TGCGCCAGCAGCCCCCTTTTCGGGGGAGTTGGCTACACCTTC CASSPLFGGVGYTF
TRBD2 TRBJ2-4 - TRBV4-1 TGCGCCAGCAGCCAAGTCGCCGGGGGGGCCTACGAAAACATTCAGTACTTC CASSQVAGGAYENIQYF
- TRBJ1-2 - TRBV5-4 TGTGCCAGCAGCCCCATCGGGGGTAACTATGGCTACACCTTC CASSPIGGNYGYTF
TRBD2 TRBJ2-5 few TRBV6-5 TGTGCCAGCAGTTACCTAGCGGGGGGCAAAGAGACCCAGTACTTC CASSYLAGGKETQYF
- TRBJ1-5 - TRBV4-3 TGCGCCAGCAGCCGCGGACACCCTAGCAATCAGCCCCAGCATTTT CASSRGHPSNQPQHF
- TRBJ2-5 few TRBV6-5 TGTGCCACCACCCGGAGTGGAGAGACCCAGTACTTC CATTRSGETQYF
TRBD2 TRBJ2-7 - TRBV4-2 TGTGCCAGCAGCCAAGAATCGTCGCTAGCGGGGTCCTACGAGCAGTACTTC CASSQESSLAGSYEQYF
TRBD1 TRBJ1-2 few TRBV14 TGTGCCAGCTTACTGACAGGGCCCAACTATGGCTACACCTTC CASLLTGPNYGYTF
- TRBJ1-2 - TRBV7-3 TGTGCCAGCAGCCCGGGGAGCGAGGTATATGGCTACACCTTC CASSPGSEVYGYTF
TRBD2 TRBJ2-5 - TRBV5-4 TGTGCCAGCAGCCGGCCGGGGACTAGCGGGGGGAACCAAGAGACCCAGTACTTC CASSRPGTSGGNQETQYF